This T cell receptor beta chain was found in a study of blood T cell repertoires in COVID-19. Study in general: Whether acute or convalescent, the COVID-19 samples came from the United States, Italy and Spain. PBMCs, B-cell-depleted T cells, or T cells were the source of the cDNA or gDNA that made up the material.

Under the authors' procedure: Amplification of reference gene primers was used by the study to estimate nucleated cell counts. Libraries were prepared by immunoSEQ multiplex PCR; TCRdb keeps only in-frame clonotypes and omits some of them. The V and J calls and clone size are taken from that table; D and trimming were inferred from the DNA. The sample yields under 200,000 clones, 70% to 90% seen once. This CDR3 has 16 residues. Germline V gives CDR1 SGHNT, CDR2 YYREEE (reference sequence). The V and J ends lost 0 bases and 7 bases, in that order; junction bases with no gene match: 9. This receptor was identified in a man in his sixties or seventies with active or convalescent COVID-19. The J gene is TRBJ2-5, the V gene TRBV5-4; TRBD2 agrees at 10 bases. Sequencing input: peripheral blood. CDR3 DNA sequence: TGTGCCAGCAGCTTGGGGGAGCGGGGGGGATTCGGGACCCAGTACTTC. Translation gives CASSLGERGGFGTQYF.